Each of the 17 T cell receptor beta chains below was sequenced from the same sample in a study of cytomegalovirus exposure and HLA in healthy donors. It was with 60 Vbeta and 13 Jbeta primers that the PCR ran. Using immunoSEQ multiplex PCR, the repertoire was profiled, and TCRdb retains in-frame clones only, with some absent. The repertoire has some 130,000 clones, around 75% of them found once; the top ten carry around 3.1%. Sequencing was performed on PBMCs. The source is a man aged 40-50 years in good health and CMV-seronegative.

This chain uses TRBV5-4 with TRBJ2-7; 10 bases line up with TRBD1. Trimming removed 4 bases from V and 6 bases from J; junction bases left unmatched: 7. The CDR3 runs to 14 residues. From germline, CDR1 is SGHNT and CDR2 YYREEE (reference sequence). The CDR3 sequence: CASSPDRGPVEQYF. The CDR3 region has the DNA TGTGCCAGCAGCCCCGACAGGGGGCCCGTCGAGCAGTACTTC.

This chain uses TRBV6-5 with TRBJ2-3; 8 bases line up with TRBD2. Germline CDR1 and CDR2: MNHEY and SVGAGI. The trim removed 7 bases at V and 4 bases at J, leaving 7 bases unmatched. The CDR3 contains 14 residues. CDR3 residues: CASILGLGADTQYF. The CDR3 DNA reads as TGTGCCAGCATTCTGGGACTAGGGGCAGATACGCAGTATTTT.

The genes are TRBV12-5 and TRBJ1-2; 8 bases fit TRBD1. Germline V gives CDR1 LGHNT, CDR2 FRNRAP. The trim removed 9 bases at V and 4 bases at J, leaving 10 bases unmatched. The CDR3 totals 14 residues. This chain's CDR3 is CASRVTGVLYGYTF. CDR3 sequence (DNA): TGTGCTAGCCGTGTGACAGGGGTCCTCTATGGCTACACCTTC.

The V call is TRBV7-9, the J call TRBJ1-1, with 8 bases identical to TRBD1. The germline gives CDR1 SEHNR, CDR2 FQNEAQ (reference sequence). The CDR3 is 15 amino acids. The trim removed 1 base at V and 4 bases at J, leaving 5 bases unmatched. CDR3 in amino acids: CASSLDGQGGTEAFF. In DNA form, the CDR3 reads TGTGCCAGCAGCTTAGACGGACAGGGAGGCACTGAAGCTTTCTTT.

This clone came up a few times. The genes are TRBV11-2 and TRBJ2-3; tentative D call: TRBD2 (6 bases). The V end was cut by 1 base, the J end by 5 bases, with 19 bases between. Germline CDR1 is SGHAT and CDR2 is FQNNGV. The CDR3 length is 17 residues. This CDR3 reads CASSLAYRGAGRDTQYF. The CDR3, as DNA: TGTGCCAGCAGCTTAGCGTATCGCGGGGCAGGACGAGATACGCAGTATTTT.

This sequence joins TRBV21-1 and TRBJ1-2; the D call of TRBD1 is as the table states it, not checked on the DNA. TRBV21-1 is deemed a pseudogene. This CDR3 has 15 residues. The CDR3: CASSIGTAIFYGYTF. In DNA, the CDR3 is TGTGCCAGCAGCATCGGGACAGCCATTTTCTATGGCTACACCTTC.

The J gene is TRBJ2-5, the V gene TRBV5-1; D is perhaps TRBD2 (5 bases). The CDR3 sequence is 15 residues long. V lost 0 bases to trimming and J lost 4 bases, with 13 bases between them. Germline V gene data show CDR1 as SGHRS and CDR2 as YFSETQ. The CDR3 nucleotides are TGCGCCAGCAGCTTGGCCCCACTAGAGACAGAGACCCAGTACTTC. This codes for CASSLAPLETETQYF.

In its sample, this clone was seen once. V usage is TRBV4-1 and J usage is TRBJ1-2; no reliable D call. The CDR3 has 18 amino acids. Germline assignment: CDR1 MGHRA and CDR2 YSYEKL. V shed 0 bases and J shed 0 bases, with 17 bases lying between them. This CDR3 is CASSQEASGEGANYGYTF. The DNA of the CDR3 is TGCGCCAGCAGCCAAGAAGCCAGTGGTGAGGGAGCTAACTATGGCTACACCTTC.

The gene calls are TRBV27 and TRBJ1-4; a possible D gene is TRBD1 (6 bases). The V gene lost 5 bases and the J gene lost 0 bases, with 13 bases spanning the gap. Germline V gene data show CDR1 as MNHEY and CDR2 as SMNVEV (reference sequence). The CDR3 consists of 16 residues. In DNA, the CDR3 is TGTGCCAGCAGTATGTACAGGGTATCAACTAATGAAAAACTGTTTTTT. Its protein is CASSMYRVSTNEKLFF.

The rearrangement joins TRBV6-5 to TRBJ2-7; TRBD1 agrees at 8 bases. Germline CDR1 MNHEY, CDR2 SVGAGI. V was clipped by 0 bases and J by 1 base; unmatched bases: 2. The CDR3 contains 15 residues. CDR3 in amino acids: CASSYSNRGSYEQYF. The CDR3 coding sequence is TGTGCCAGCAGTTACTCGAACAGGGGGTCCTACGAGCAGTACTTC.

The chain uses TRBV6-1 and TRBJ2-6, with TRBD1 matching over 7 bases. The CDR3 length is 17 residues. J gave up 0 bases and V 3 bases, and 5 bases lay outside the gene matches. Germline CDR1 MNHNS, CDR2 SASEGT. The chain's CDR3 is CASSDLTGRSGANVLTF. CDR3 DNA sequence: TGTGCCAGCAGTGACCTGACAGGGCGCTCTGGGGCCAACGTCCTGACTTTC.

The chain employs TRBV5-4 and TRBJ2-2; D call uncertain. The V gene lost 0 bases and the J gene lost 6 bases, with 9 bases spanning the gap. The length of the CDR3 is 14 residues. Germline V gene sequence: CDR1 SGHNT, CDR2 YYREEE (reference sequence). CDR3 coding DNA: TGTGCCAGCAGCTTGGCCAGATCCCCCGGGGAGCTGTTTTTT. Translating gives CASSLARSPGELFF.

This chain joins TRBV6-1 and TRBJ2-3; tentatively, D is TRBD1 (5 bases). The CDR3 totals 14 residues. CDR1 MNHNS and CDR2 SASEGT come from the germline V gene. The V end was cut by 8 bases, the J end by 0 bases, with 12 bases between. As DNA, the CDR3 is TGTGCCAGCGGAACAGGTATTAGCACAGATACGCAGTATTTT. Its protein is CASGTGISTDTQYF.

This clone was found once. This chain joins TRBV10-3 and TRBJ2-3, with D perhaps TRBD2 (5 bases). Deletions cut 6 bases from V and 4 bases from J, with 8 bases between. Germline CDR1 reads ENHRY; CDR2 reads SYGVKD. The CDR3 runs 12 residues. CDR3 sequence: CAISLAPDTQYF. The CDR3 region has the DNA TGTGCCATCAGCCTAGCCCCAGATACGCAGTATTTT.

The chain recombines TRBV19 with TRBJ1-5, with D perhaps TRBD1 (6 bases). Germline lookup yields CDR1 LNHDA and CDR2 SQIVND (reference sequence). V lost 0 bases and J lost 7, with 13 bases in between. The length of the CDR3 is 15 residues. CDR3 in amino acids: CASSIDRGQWQPQHF. CDR3 nucleotides: TGTGCCAGTAGTATAGACAGGGGCCAATGGCAGCCCCAGCATTTT.

The chain is built from TRBV7-6 and TRBJ2-3; 12 bases align to TRBD2. J was trimmed by 6 bases and V by 2 bases; bases with no gene match: 6. The length of the CDR3 is 16 residues. CDR1 and CDR2 (germline): SGHVS, FNYEAQ. CDR3 residues: CASSLSSGGASDTQYF. CDR3 nucleotides: TGTGCCAGCAGCTTATCTAGCGGGGGGGCCTCGGATACGCAGTATTTT. Looking up the rest from reference TRBV7-6 and TRBJ2-3 gives the full variable domain: GAGVSQSPRYKVTKRGQDVALRCDPISGHVSLYWYRQALGQGPEFLTYFNYEAQQDKSGLPNDRFSAERPEGSISTLTIQRTEQRDSAMYRCASSLSSGGASDTQYFGPGTRLTVL.

J is TRBJ1-5 and V is TRBV19; D uncertain. From germline, CDR1 is LNHDA and CDR2 SQIVND (reference sequence). Trimming took off 1 base at V and 3 bases at J, with 4 bases between the two ends. The CDR3 runs to 13 residues. This CDR3 is CASSIAHNQPQHF. CDR3 DNA: TGTGCCAGTAGTATAGCCCACAATCAGCCCCAGCATTTT.